This is a list of T cell receptor beta chains from one sample in a study of CD8 T cells in Susac syndrome. One entry per CDR3 protein results from TCRdb running MiXCR on the immunoSEQ multiplex PCR reads. The table shows 150,000 to 200,000 distinct CDR3 sequences, with roughly 95% occurring only once. Source material: CD4+ T cells from PBMCs. The receptors derive from a human donor with multiple sclerosis. Each CDR3 is given with its conserved first and last residue. Fields, in order: D gene, V gene, clone size, J gene, CDR3 DNA, CDR3 protein. D genes are given only for firm matches. For some rows the clone size is stated as once, few or many, or as a class when expanded; others skip it.

>.|TRBV24-1|.|TRBJ2-2
TGTGCCACCAGTGTGCGGGGGCCGAACACCGGGGAGCTGTTTTTT
CATSVRGPNTGELFF
>.|TRBV7-9|.|TRBJ1-1
TGTGCCAGCACCCGCACTGTCCCGACGACTGAAGCTTTCTTT
CASTRTVPTTEAFF
>.|TRBV7-2|.|TRBJ1-5
TGTGCCAGCAGCTTAGGATTCGGGGGGCAGCCCCAGCATTTT
CASSLGFGGQPQHF
>TRBD2|TRBV20-1|.|TRBJ2-3
TGCAGTGCGTTACTAGCGACAGATACGCAGTATTTT
CSALLATDTQYF
>.|TRBV20-1|.|TRBJ2-7
TGCAGTGCTAGAGCAAGAGGAGCCCTGTACGAGCAGTACTTC
CSARARGALYEQYF
>TRBD2|TRBV5-4|.|TRBJ2-1
TGTGCCAGCAGCCTGTCCCCGGGACTAGCGGGTGTTGGGGAGCAGTTCTTC
CASSLSPGLAGVGEQFF
>TRBD2|TRBV16|.|TRBJ2-3
TGTGCCAGCAGCCCCTTCCAAGCGGGGGAGGCAGATACGCAGTATTTT
CASSPFQAGEADTQYF
>.|TRBV1|once|TRBJ1-6
TGCACCAGCAGCCAGGATGAGGTTGTCAGCCCGACTCAAAATTCACCCCTCCACTTT
CTSSQDEVVSPTQNSPLHF
>.|TRBV2|.|TRBJ2-3
TGTGCCAGCAGCGACAGTTCAGGTGGAGATACGCAGTATTTT
CASSDSSGGDTQYF
>.|TRBV12-3/TRBV12-4|.|TRBJ2-1
TGTGCCAGCAGTTTTTCCTCAACGAGCAATGAGCAGTTCTTC
CASSFSSTSNEQFF
>.|TRBV29-1|.|TRBJ2-1
TGCAGCGTTGAGGCGGGGAAGTTTGAGCAGTTCTTC
CSVEAGKFEQFF
>TRBD1|TRBV5-8|.|TRBJ1-2
TGTGCCAGCAGGCTGACGGGACAGGGGAACTATGGCTACACCTTC
CASRLTGQGNYGYTF
>.|TRBV5-6|few|TRBJ2-5
TGTGCCAGCAGCTTGGTCAGTCGGCTTGAGACCCAGTACTTC
CASSLVSRLETQYF
>.|TRBV13|.|TRBJ2-2
TGTGCCAGCTCCCTTAGCAGTCGGGCCGGGGAGCTGTTTTTT
CASSLSSRAGELFF
>.|TRBV3-1|.|TRBJ2-7
TGTGCCAGCAGCCAAGAGGGGGTTACCTACGAGCAGTACTTC
CASSQEGVTYEQYF
>TRBD1|TRBV20-1|.|TRBJ1-5
TGCAGTGCCGGGACAGGGCGGGAGCAGCCCCAGCATTTT
CSAGTGREQPQHF
>.|TRBV20-1|.|TRBJ1-5
TGCAGTGCTAGGGGTGACAGGAATCAGCCCCAGCATTTT
CSARGDRNQPQHF
>.|TRBV30|.|TRBJ1-2
TGTGCCTGGAGTGTACTGTCACGGGGGCACACCTTC
CAWSVLSRGHTF
>TRBD1|TRBV23-1|.|TRBJ2-3
TGCGCCAGCAGTCAACCTGACAGGGTGGATACGCAGTATTTT
CASSQPDRVDTQYF
>.|TRBV15|.|TRBJ1-1
TGTGCCACCAGCAGGGGATACACTGAAGCTTTCTTT
CATSRGYTEAFF
>.|TRBV30|few|TRBJ2-3
TGTGCCTGGAGTGTGGGGGGTGGGACAGATACGCAGTATTTT
CAWSVGGGTDTQYF
>.|TRBV25-1|.|TRBJ1-6
TGTGCCAGCAGTGTGGCAGGGACTGGGCATTCACCCCTCCACTTT
CASSVAGTGHSPLHF
>.|TRBV30|.|TRBJ1-5
TGTGCCTGGAGTACTGGAGTCTTTAGCAATCAGCCCCAGCATTTT
CAWSTGVFSNQPQHF
>.|TRBV12-3/TRBV12-4|.|TRBJ2-5
TGTGCCAGCAGATCTGTGGGGGTACGAGAGACCCAGTACTTC
CASRSVGVRETQYF
>TRBD1|TRBV5-6|.|TRBJ2-4
TGTGCCAGCAGCATAAGACAGGGGGCCAAAAACATTCAGTACTTC
CASSIRQGAKNIQYF
>TRBD1|TRBV20-1|.|TRBJ2-3
TGCAGTGCCTTGCGACCGGGACAGGGGGCCTCCCTACTAAGCACAGATACGCAGTATTTT
CSALRPGQGASLLSTDTQYF
>.|TRBV29-1|once|TRBJ1-2
TGCAGCGTTGGCGGCACAAGCTATGGCTACACCTTC
CSVGGTSYGYTF
>.|TRBV5-6|.|TRBJ2-1
TGTGCCAGCAGCTTGGTTTTCGGCCCGACGGGGCAGTTCTTC
CASSLVFGPTGQFF
>TRBD1|TRBV25-1|.|TRBJ2-2
TGTGCCAGCAGTGTAGGACAGGGGGCGCGTGGCACCGGGGAGCTGTTTTTT
CASSVGQGARGTGELFF
>.|TRBV6-2/TRBV6-3|.|TRBJ1-4
TGTGCCAGCAGTTCATACCACCCCGGACAGCCTCAATATGGAAAACTGTTTTTT
CASSSYHPGQPQYGKLFF
>TRBD2|TRBV20-1|once|TRBJ2-1
TGCAGTGCACCTCCGGGAGGCTACAATGAGCAGTTCTTC
CSAPPGGYNEQFF
>TRBD2|TRBV9|.|TRBJ2-3
TGTGCCAGCAAACTACGCGGGGGGGCAACAGATACGCAGTATTTT
CASKLRGGATDTQYF
>.|TRBV29-1|.|TRBJ2-1
TGCAGCGGTCGTATAGCGGCGGCCTACAATGAGCAGTTCTTC
CSGRIAAAYNEQFF
>.|TRBV11-2|once|TRBJ1-4
TGTGCCAGCAGCTTAGACCTCAGTTCGAAATGTTCCTTT
CASSLDLSSKCSF
>.|TRBV6-6|.|TRBJ2-6
TGTGCCAGCAGTCACGGGACGTCTGGGGCCAACGTCCTGACTTTC
CASSHGTSGANVLTF
>.|TRBV30|.|TRBJ2-6
TGTGCCTTAGGGGTAGGGGCCAACGTCCTGACTTTC
CALGVGANVLTF
>TRBD1|TRBV28|.|TRBJ1-5
TGTGCCAGCAGTTTACTCGGGGACAGGAGTAGCAATCAGCCCCAGCATTTT
CASSLLGDRSSNQPQHF
>TRBD2|TRBV20-1|.|TRBJ2-1
TGCAGTGCCGAGAAGGTGGTAGCGGGGGGTCTCAATGAGCAGTTCTTC
CSAEKVVAGGLNEQFF
>.|TRBV5-1|.|TRBJ2-7
TGCGCCAGCAGCGGTAACAGGGTGGGGGAGCAGTACTTC
CASSGNRVGEQYF
>.|TRBV5-1|.|TRBJ1-6
TGCGCCAGCAGATTAGACAGCACTCATTCACCCCTCCACTTT
CASRLDSTHSPLHF
>.|TRBV20-1|.|TRBJ2-6
TGCAGTGCTAAAAAAGGCTCTGGGGCCAACGTCCTGACTTTC
CSAKKGSGANVLTF
>.|TRBV30|.|TRBJ1-2
TGTGCCTGTCCCCTTCGGGCAGGGGAGCGCTATGGCTACACCTTC
CACPLRAGERYGYTF
>.|TRBV9|once|TRBJ1-1
TGTGCCAGCAGCGTAGGGGGGGTGAACACTGAAGCTTTCTTT
CASSVGGVNTEAFF
>.|TRBV14|.|TRBJ1-1
TGTGCCAGCAGCCAAACACCTCCGGCAGCCCAAGCTTTCTTT
CASSQTPPAAQAFF
>TRBD2|TRBV27|.|TRBJ2-1
TGTGCCAGCAGTTTCGGGACTAGCGTCCTAAATGAGCAGTTCTTC
CASSFGTSVLNEQFF
>.|TRBV27|.|TRBJ1-6
TGTGCCAGCAGTTTCCGTCGGTCACCCCTCCACTTT
CASSFRRSPLHF
>.|TRBV28|.|TRBJ2-7
TGTGCCAGCAGTCTTAGCGGCTACGAGCAGTACTTC
CASSLSGYEQYF
>.|TRBV29-1|.|TRBJ2-5
TGCAGCACTCGGACAGACGAGACCCAGTACTTC
CSTRTDETQYF
>.|TRBV7-2|few|TRBJ1-6
TGTGCCAGCAGCCCAGGACTAAACTATTCACCCCTCCACTTT
CASSPGLNYSPLHF
>.|TRBV5-1|.|TRBJ2-5
TGCGCCAGCAGCTTGGCCCCACAGGAAAAAGAGACCCAGTACTTC
CASSLAPQEKETQYF
>TRBD2|TRBV7-8|.|TRBJ2-1
TGTGCCAGCAGCTTAGCGAGCGGGGGGCTTTCCTACAATGAGCAGTTCTTC
CASSLASGGLSYNEQFF
>.|TRBV5-1|.|TRBJ1-1
TGCGCCAGCAGCTTGGTAGCGGATGAAGCTTTCTTT
CASSLVADEAFF
>TRBD2|TRBV20-1|.|TRBJ2-1
TGCAGTCTACTAGCGGGGGCCCGCTACAATGAGCAGTTCTTC
CSLLAGARYNEQFF
>TRBD1|TRBV25-1|.|TRBJ2-1
TGTGCCAGCAGTGTAACAGGGGGCAGTGAGCAGTTCTTC
CASSVTGGSEQFF
>TRBD2|TRBV28|.|TRBJ2-4
TGTGCCAGCAGTTCAGCGGGGAACATTCAGTACTTC
CASSSAGNIQYF
>TRBD2|TRBV7-3|.|TRBJ2-3
TGTGCCAGCAGCCCGCAGGGCGGGGGGGATACGCAGTATTTT
CASSPQGGGDTQYF
>TRBD1|TRBV2|.|TRBJ1-5
TGTGCCAGCATTATGGACAGGGTGGATCGTCAGCCCCAGCATTTT
CASIMDRVDRQPQHF
>.|TRBV6-2/TRBV6-3|.|TRBJ1-5
TGTGCCAGCAGCTCGCACAGTAGCAATCAGCCCCAGCATTTT
CASSSHSSNQPQHF
>.|TRBV9|.|TRBJ2-7
TGTGCCAGCAGCGTAGGTCCAGACTCCTACGAGCAGTACTTC
CASSVGPDSYEQYF